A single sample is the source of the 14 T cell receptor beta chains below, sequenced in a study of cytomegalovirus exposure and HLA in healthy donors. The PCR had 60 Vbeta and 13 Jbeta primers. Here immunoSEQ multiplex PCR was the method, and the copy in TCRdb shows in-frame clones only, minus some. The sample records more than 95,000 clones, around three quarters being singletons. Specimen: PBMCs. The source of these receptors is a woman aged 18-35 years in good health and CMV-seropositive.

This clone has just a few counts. The DNA for the CDR3 is TGTGCCAGCAGCTTTGCGGTGAACACTGAAGCTTTCTTT. Encoded protein: CASSFAVNTEAFF. This chain joins TRBV7-3 and TRBJ1-1, with D unresolved. Trimming removed 3 bases at V and 0 bases at J, with 5 bases between. The CDR3 has 13 residues. The germline V gene has CDR1 SGHTA and CDR2 FQGTGA.

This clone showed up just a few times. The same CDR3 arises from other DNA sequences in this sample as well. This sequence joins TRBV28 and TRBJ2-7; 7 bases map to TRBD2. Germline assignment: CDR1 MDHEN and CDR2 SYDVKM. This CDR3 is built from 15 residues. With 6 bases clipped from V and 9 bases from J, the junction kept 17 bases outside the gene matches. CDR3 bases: TGTGCCAGCAGCAAATCGACTAGCTCCCCCTTTAGGCAGTACTTC. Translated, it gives CASSKSTSSPFRQYF.

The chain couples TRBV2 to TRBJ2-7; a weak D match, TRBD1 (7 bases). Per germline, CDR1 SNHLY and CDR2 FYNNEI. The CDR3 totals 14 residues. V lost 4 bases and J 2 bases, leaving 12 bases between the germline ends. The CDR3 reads CASSVRGVTYEQYF. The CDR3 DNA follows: TGTGCCAGCAGTGTCAGGGGGGTAACCTACGAGCAGTACTTC.

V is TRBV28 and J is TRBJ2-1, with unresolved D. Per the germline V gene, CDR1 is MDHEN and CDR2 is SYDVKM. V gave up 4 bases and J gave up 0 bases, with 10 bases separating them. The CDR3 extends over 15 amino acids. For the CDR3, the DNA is TGTGCCAGCAGTTATAGTCCGAGCTCCTACAATGAGCAGTTCTTC. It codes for CASSYSPSSYNEQFF. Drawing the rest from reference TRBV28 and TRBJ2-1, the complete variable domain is DVKVTQSSRYLVKRTGEKVFLECVQDMDHENMFWYRQDPGLGLRLIYFSYDVKMKEKGDIPEGYSVSREKKERFSLILESASTNQTSMYLCASSYSPSSYNEQFFGPGTRLTVL.

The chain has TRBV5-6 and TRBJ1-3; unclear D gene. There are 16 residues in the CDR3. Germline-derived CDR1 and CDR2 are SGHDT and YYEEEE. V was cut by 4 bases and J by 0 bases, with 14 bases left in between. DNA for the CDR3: TGTGCCAGCAGCCCCCCAACGCCGGTCTCTGGAAACACCATATATTTT. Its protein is CASSPPTPVSGNTIYF.

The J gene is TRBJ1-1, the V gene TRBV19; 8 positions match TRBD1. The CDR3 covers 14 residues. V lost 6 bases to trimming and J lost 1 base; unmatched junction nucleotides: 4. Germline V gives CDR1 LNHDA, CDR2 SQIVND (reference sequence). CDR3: CASRRDRGNTEAFF. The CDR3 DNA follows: TGTGCCAGTAGGCGAGACAGGGGGAACACTGAAGCTTTCTTT.

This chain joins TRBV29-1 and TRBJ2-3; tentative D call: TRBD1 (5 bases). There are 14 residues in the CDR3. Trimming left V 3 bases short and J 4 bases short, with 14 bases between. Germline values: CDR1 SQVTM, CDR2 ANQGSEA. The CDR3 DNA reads TGCAGCGTTGAGGCAGGGATAGTTCCAGATACGCAGTATTTT. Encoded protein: CSVEAGIVPDTQYF.

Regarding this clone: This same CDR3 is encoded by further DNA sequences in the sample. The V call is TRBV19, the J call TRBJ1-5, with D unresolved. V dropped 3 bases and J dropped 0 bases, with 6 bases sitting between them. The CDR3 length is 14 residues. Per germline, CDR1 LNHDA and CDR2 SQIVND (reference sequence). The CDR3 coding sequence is TGTGCCAGTAGTATCACAGATAGCAATCAGCCCCAGCATTTT. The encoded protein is CASSITDSNQPQHF. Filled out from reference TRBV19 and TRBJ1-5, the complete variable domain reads DGGITQSPKYLFRKEGQNVTLSCEQNLNHDAMYWYRQDPGQGLRLIYYSQIVNDFQKGDIAEGYSVSREKKESFPLTVTSAQKNPTAFYLCASSITDSNQPQHFGDGTRLSIL.

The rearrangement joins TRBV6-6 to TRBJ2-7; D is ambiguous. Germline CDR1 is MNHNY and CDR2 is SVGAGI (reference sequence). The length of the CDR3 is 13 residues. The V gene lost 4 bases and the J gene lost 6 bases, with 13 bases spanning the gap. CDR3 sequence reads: CASSFQVSGEQYF. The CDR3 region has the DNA TGTGCCAGCAGTTTCCAGGTATCCGGCGAGCAGTACTTC.

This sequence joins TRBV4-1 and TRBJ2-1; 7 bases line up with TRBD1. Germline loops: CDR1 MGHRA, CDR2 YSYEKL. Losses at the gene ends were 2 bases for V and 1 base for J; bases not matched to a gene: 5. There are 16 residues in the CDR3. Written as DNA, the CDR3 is TGCGCCAGCAGCCAACGGGACAGAGAATCCTACAATGAGCAGTTCTTC. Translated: CASSQRDRESYNEQFF.

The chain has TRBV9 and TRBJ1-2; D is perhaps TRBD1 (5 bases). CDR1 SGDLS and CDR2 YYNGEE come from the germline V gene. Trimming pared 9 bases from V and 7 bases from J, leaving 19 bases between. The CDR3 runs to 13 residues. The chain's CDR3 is CATTRGGGGGYTF. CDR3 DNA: TGTGCCACCACCAGAGGTGGGGGGGGTGGCTACACCTTC.

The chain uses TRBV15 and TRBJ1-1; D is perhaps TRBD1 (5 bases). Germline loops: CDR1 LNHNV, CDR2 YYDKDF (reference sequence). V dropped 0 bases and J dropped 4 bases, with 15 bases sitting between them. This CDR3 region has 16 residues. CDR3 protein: CATSRDLGGEGTEAFF. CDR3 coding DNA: TGTGCCACCAGCAGAGATCTGGGGGGGGAGGGCACTGAAGCTTTCTTT.

CDR3 in amino acids: CASYLWGTDPDTQYF. CDR3 nucleotide sequence: TGTGCCAGCTATTTGTGGGGGACTGATCCTGATACGCAGTATTTT. The chain has TRBV5-4 and TRBJ2-3; D possibly corresponds to TRBD2 (6 bases). CDR3 length: 15 residues. Trimming took off 7 bases at V and 6 bases at J, with 21 bases between the two ends. Germline V gene sequence: CDR1 SGHNT, CDR2 YYREEE (reference sequence).

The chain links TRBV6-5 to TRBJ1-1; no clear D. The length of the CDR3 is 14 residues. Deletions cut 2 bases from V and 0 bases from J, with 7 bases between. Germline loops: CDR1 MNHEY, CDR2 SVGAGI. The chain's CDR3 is CASSYAGLNTEAFF. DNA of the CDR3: TGTGCCAGCAGTTACGCGGGGTTGAACACTGAAGCTTTCTTT.